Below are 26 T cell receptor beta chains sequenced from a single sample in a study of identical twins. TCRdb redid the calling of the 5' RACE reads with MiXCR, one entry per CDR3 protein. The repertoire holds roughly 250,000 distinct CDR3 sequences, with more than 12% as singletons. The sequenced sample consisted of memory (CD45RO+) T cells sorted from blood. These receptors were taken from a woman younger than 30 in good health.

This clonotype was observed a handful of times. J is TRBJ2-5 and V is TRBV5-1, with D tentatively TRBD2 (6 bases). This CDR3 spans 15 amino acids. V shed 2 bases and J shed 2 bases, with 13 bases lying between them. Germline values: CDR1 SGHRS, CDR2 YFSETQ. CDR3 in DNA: TGCGCCAGCAGCTTTGGGGAGGTGCCTCAAGAGACCCAGTACTTC. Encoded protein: CASSFGEVPQETQYF.

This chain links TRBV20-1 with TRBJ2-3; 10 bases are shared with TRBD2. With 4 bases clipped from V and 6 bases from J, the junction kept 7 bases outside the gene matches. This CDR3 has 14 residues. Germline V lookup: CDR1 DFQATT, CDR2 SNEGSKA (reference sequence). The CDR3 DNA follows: TGCAGTGCTAATCTAGCGGGGGTTTGGGATACGCAGTATTTT. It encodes CSANLAGVWDTQYF.

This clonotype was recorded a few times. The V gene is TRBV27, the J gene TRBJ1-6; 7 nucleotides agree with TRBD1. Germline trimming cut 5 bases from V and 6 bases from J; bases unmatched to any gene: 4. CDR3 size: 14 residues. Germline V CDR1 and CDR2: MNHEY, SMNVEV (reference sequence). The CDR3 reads CASSPGQLNSPLHF. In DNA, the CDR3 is TGTGCCAGCAGTCCGGGACAGCTTAATTCACCCCTCCACTTT.

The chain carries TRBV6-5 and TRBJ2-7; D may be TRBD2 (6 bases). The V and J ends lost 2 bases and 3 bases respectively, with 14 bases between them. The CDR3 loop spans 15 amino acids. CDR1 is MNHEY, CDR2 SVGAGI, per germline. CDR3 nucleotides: TGTGCCAGCAGTTACCCACGGACGGGAGACTACGAGCAGTACTTC. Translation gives CASSYPRTGDYEQYF.

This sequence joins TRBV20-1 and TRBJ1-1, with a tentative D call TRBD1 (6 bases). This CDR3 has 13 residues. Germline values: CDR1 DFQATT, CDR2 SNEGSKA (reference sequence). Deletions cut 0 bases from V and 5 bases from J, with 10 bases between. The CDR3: CSARDARGTEAFF. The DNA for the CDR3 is TGCAGTGCTAGAGATGCGAGGGGGACTGAAGCTTTCTTT.

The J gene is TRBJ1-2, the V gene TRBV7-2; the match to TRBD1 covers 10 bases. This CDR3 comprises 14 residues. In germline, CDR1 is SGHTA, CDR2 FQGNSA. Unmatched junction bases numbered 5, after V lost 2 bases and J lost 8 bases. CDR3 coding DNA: TGTGCCAGCAGCTTAATGGGACAGGGGAAAGGCTACACCTTC. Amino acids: CASSLMGQGKGYTF.

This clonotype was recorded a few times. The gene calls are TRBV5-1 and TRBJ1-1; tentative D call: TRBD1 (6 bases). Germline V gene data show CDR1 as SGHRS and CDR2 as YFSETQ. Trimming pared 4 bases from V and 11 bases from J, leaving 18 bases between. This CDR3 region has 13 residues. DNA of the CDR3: TGCGCCAGCAGCGCGGAACAGGGTTCGGCGGCTTTCTTT. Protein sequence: CASSAEQGSAAFF.

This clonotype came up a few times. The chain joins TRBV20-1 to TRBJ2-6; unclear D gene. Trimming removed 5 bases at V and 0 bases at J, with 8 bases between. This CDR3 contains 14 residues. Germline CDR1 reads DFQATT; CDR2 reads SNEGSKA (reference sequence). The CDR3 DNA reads TGCAGTGCTGGACGCTTCTCTGGGGCCAACGTCCTGACTTTC. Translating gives CSAGRFSGANVLTF.

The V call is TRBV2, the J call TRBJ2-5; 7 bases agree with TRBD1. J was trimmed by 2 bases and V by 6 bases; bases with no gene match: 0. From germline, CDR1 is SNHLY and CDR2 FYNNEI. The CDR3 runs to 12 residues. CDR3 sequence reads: CASRGQQETQYF. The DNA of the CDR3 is TGTGCCAGCAGGGGACAGCAAGAGACCCAGTACTTC.

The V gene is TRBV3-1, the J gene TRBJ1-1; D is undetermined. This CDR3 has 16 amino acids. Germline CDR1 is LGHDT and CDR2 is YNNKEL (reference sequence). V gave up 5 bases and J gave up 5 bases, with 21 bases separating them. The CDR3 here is CASSSRDGSMGTEAFF. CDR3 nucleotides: TGTGCCAGCAGCTCTCGGGATGGAAGTATGGGAACTGAAGCTTTCTTT.

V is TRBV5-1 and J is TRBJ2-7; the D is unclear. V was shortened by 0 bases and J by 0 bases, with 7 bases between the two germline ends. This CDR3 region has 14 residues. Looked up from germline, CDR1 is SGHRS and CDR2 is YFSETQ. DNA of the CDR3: TGCGCCAGCAGCTTGGAGGCCGCCTCCTACGAGCAGTACTTC. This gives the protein CASSLEAASYEQYF. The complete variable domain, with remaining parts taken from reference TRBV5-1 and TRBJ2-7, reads KAGVTQTPRYLIKTRGQQVTLSCSPISGHRSVSWYQQTPGQGLQFLFEYFSETQRNKGNFPGRFSGRQFSNSRSEMNVSTLELGDSALYLCASSLEAASYEQYFGPGTRLTVT.

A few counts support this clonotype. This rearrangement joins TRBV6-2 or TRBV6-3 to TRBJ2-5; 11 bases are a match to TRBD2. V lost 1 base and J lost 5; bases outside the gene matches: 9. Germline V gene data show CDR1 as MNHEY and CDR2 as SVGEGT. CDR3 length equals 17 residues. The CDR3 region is CASSYYLAGGIRETQYF. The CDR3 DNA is TGTGCCAGCAGTTACTACCTAGCGGGAGGCATCAGGGAGACCCAGTACTTC.

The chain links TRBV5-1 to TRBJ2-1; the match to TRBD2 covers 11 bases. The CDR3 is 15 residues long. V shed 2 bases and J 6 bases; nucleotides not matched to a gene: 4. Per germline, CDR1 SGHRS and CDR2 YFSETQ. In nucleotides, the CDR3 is TGCGCCAGCAGCTTCACTAGCGGGGGATCCAATGAGCAGTTCTTC. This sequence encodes CASSFTSGGSNEQFF.

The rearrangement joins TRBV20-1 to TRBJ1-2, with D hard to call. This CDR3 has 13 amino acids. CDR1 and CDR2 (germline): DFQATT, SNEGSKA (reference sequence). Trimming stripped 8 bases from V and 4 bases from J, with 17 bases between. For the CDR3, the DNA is TGCAGTTTCCCACTAAGACGGAGCTATGGCTACACCTTC. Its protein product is CSFPLRRSYGYTF.

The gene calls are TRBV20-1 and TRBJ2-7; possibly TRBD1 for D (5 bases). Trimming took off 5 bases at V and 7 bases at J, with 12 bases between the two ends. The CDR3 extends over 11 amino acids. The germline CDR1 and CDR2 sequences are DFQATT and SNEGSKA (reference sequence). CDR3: CSAVRGEEQYF. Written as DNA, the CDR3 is TGCAGTGCTGTTAGGGGTGAAGAGCAGTACTTC.

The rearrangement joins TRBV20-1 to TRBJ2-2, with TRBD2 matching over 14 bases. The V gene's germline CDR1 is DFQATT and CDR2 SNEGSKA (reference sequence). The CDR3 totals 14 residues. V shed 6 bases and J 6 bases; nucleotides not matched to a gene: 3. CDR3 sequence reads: CSAGTSGGAGELFF. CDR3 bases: TGCAGTGCCGGGACTAGCGGGGGTGCCGGGGAGCTGTTTTTT.

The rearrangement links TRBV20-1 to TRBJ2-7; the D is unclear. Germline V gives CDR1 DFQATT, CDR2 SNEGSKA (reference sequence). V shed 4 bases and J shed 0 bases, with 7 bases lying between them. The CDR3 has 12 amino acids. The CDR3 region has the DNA TGCAGTGCTAATCTGCACTCCTACGAGCAGTACTTC. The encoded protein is CSANLHSYEQYF.

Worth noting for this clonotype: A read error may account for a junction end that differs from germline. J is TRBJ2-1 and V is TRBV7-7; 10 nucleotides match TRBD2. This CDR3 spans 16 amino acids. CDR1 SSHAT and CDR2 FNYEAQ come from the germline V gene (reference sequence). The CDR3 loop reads CASSRLGLAIGSEQFF. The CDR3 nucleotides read TGTGCTAGCAGCCGACTGGGACTAGCGATCGGGAGTGAGCAGTTCTTC.

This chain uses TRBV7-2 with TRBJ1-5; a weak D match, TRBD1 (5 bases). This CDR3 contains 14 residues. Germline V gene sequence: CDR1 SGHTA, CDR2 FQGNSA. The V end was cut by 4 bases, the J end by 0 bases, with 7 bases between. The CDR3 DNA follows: TGTGCCAGCAGCTCCGACAGTAGCAATCAGCCCCAGCATTTT. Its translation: CASSSDSSNQPQHF.

CDR3 coding DNA: TGTGCCAGCAGCTTTACTCCAGATACGCAGTATTTT. Its translation: CASSFTPDTQYF. The chain has TRBV7-9 and TRBJ2-3; no definite D call. Trimming shortened V by 3 bases and J by 4 bases, and 5 bases separated the two germline ends. The CDR3 runs 12 residues. The germline gives CDR1 SEHNR, CDR2 FQNEAQ (reference sequence).

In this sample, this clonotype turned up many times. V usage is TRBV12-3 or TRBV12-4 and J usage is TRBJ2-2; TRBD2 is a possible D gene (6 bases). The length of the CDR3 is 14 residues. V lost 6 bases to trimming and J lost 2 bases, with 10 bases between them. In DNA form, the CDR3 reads TGTGCCAGCAGACCGGGACTTAACACCGGGGAGCTGTTTTTT. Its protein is CASRPGLNTGELFF.

The CDR3 here is CASSLVLQVLGDTQYF. In DNA, the CDR3 is TGTGCCAGCAGCTTAGTTCTCCAGGTTCTTGGAGATACGCAGTATTTT. The chain carries TRBV7-2 and TRBJ2-3; D gene uncertain. Trimming shortened V by 1 base and J by 5 bases, and 16 bases separated the two germline ends. The length of the CDR3 is 16 residues. Per the germline V gene, CDR1 is SGHTA and CDR2 is FQGNSA.

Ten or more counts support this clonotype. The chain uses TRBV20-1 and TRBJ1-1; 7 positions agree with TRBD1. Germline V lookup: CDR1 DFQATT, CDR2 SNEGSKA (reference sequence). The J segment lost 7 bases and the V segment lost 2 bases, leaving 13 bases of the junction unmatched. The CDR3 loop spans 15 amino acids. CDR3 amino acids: CSARPTTGTASEAFF. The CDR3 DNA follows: TGCAGTGCTAGACCGACCACCGGGACAGCTAGTGAAGCTTTCTTT.

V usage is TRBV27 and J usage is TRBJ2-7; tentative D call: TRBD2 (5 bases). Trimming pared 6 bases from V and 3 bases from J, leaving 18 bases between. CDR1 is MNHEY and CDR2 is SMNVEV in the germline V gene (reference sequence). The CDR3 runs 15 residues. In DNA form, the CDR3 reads TGTGCCAGCAGCACACTAAGCGGCGGTTTCTACGAGCAGTACTTC. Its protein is CASSTLSGGFYEQYF.

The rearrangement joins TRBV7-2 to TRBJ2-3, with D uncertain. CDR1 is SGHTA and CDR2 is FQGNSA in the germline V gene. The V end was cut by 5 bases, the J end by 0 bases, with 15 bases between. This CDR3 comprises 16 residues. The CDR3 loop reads CASSPTVGYSTDTQYF. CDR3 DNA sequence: TGTGCCAGCAGCCCCACCGTGGGTTATAGCACAGATACGCAGTATTTT.

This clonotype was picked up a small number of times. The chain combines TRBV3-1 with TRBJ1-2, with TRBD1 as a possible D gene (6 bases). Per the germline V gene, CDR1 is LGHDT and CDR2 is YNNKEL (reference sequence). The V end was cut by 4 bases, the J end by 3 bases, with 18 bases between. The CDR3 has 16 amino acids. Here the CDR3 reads CASSPDPRQAYYGYTF. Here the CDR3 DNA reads TGTGCCAGCAGCCCGGACCCACGACAGGCCTACTATGGCTACACCTTC.